One and the same sample provided the 32 T cell receptor beta chains below, sequenced in a study of blood T cell repertoires in COVID-19. Produced via immunoSEQ multiplex PCR; TCRdb's table is partial and in-frame only. The data contain some 270,000 clones, roughly 85% of them singletons. The sequenced sample consisted of peripheral blood. Source of these receptors: a woman between 65 and 79 years old with acute or convalescent COVID-19.

The chain uses TRBV5-1 and TRBJ1-6, with a tentative D call TRBD1 (5 bases). This CDR3 contains 14 residues. Germline V gene sequence: CDR1 SGHRS, CDR2 YFSETQ. Trimming pared 0 bases from V and 14 bases from J, leaving 15 bases between. The CDR3 DNA is TGCGCCAGCAGCTTGGATCCGGGGGTCTCCACCCTCCACTTT. It is translated as CASSLDPGVSTLHF.

The chain links TRBV4-1 to TRBJ1-1; D gene uncertain. V was clipped by 1 base and J by 4 bases, with 16 bases between them. CDR1 and CDR2 (germline): MGHRA, YSYEKL. This CDR3 comprises 16 residues. The chain's CDR3 is CASSQGKEVLLTEAFF. As DNA, the CDR3 is TGCGCCAGCAGCCAAGGTAAGGAGGTGCTTCTCACTGAAGCTTTCTTT.

The V and J genes are TRBV5-4 and TRBJ2-1; D possibly corresponds to TRBD1 (5 bases). V lost 3 bases to trimming and J lost 0 bases, with 10 bases between them. CDR3 length: 15 residues. Germline assignment: CDR1 SGHNT and CDR2 YYREEE (reference sequence). The CDR3 region is CASSSQVSSYNEQFF. In DNA form, the CDR3 reads TGTGCCAGCAGCTCACAGGTCAGCTCCTACAATGAGCAGTTCTTC.

The chain recombines TRBV7-8 with TRBJ1-1; D not certain. The ends were cut back, 5 bases at V and 1 base at J, with 20 bases in the middle. Germline V gene data show CDR1 as SGHVS and CDR2 as FQNEAQ. This CDR3 is 17 amino acids long. This CDR3 is CASSPLEAIITNTEAFF. CDR3 DNA sequence: TGTGCCAGCAGCCCACTAGAGGCAATAATAACGAACACTGAAGCTTTCTTT.

The chain recombines TRBV7-2 with TRBJ1-2; no definite D call. Trimming cost V 4 bases and J 7 bases, with 19 bases left between them. The CDR3 length is 15 residues. Germline V gene lookup returns CDR1 SGHTA and CDR2 FQGNSA. The CDR3 DNA reads TGTGCCAGCAGCTCCTTCACGAGGGATGGACGTGGCTACACCTTC. Its translation: CASSSFTRDGRGYTF.

The gene calls are TRBV19 and TRBJ1-2; TRBD1 is a possible D gene (6 bases). The germline CDR1 and CDR2 sequences are LNHDA and SQIVND (reference sequence). The CDR3 extends over 13 amino acids. Deletions cut 5 bases from V and 3 bases from J, with 10 bases between. The CDR3 DNA is TGTGCCAGTAGTCGGGCAGGGGACTATGGCTACACCTTC. Translating gives CASSRAGDYGYTF.

The V call is TRBV5-5, the J call TRBJ1-1; D gene ambiguous. Germline V gene sequence: CDR1 SGHKS, CDR2 YYEKEE (reference sequence). This CDR3 has 14 residues. V dropped 2 bases and J dropped 8 bases, with 16 bases sitting between them. DNA for the CDR3: TGTGCCAGCAGCTTTTTCCCCCTGGGAGGGGAAGCTTTCTTT. Its translation is CASSFFPLGGEAFF.

The rearrangement uses TRBV6-5 and TRBJ2-7; 9 nucleotides match TRBD1. The CDR3 is 13 residues long. With V trimmed by 5 bases and J by 4 bases, 3 bases remained unmatched. Germline CDR1 MNHEY, CDR2 SVGAGI. DNA of the CDR3: TGTGCCAGCAGTCGACAGGGGGAGTACGAGCAGTACTTC. This translates into CASSRQGEYEQYF.

This clone was seen at least ten times. Other DNA sequences in the same sample also yield this CDR3. CDR3 in DNA: TGTGCCAGCAGTCCCAGGGGGACCTATGGCTACACCTTC. Translation gives CASSPRGTYGYTF. The chain combines TRBV12-3 or TRBV12-4 with TRBJ1-2; 7 nucleotides align to TRBD1. The trim removed 5 bases at V and 4 bases at J, leaving 4 bases unmatched. This CDR3 spans 13 amino acids.

Points on this clone: Other DNA sequences in this specimen translate into the identical CDR3. The genes are TRBV18 and TRBJ2-5; the match to TRBD2 covers 7 bases. With 3 bases clipped from V and 5 bases from J, the junction kept 3 bases outside the gene matches. This CDR3 is built from 13 residues. Germline loops: CDR1 KGHSH, CDR2 LQKENI. The CDR3 loop is CASSPGLGETQYF. The CDR3 nucleotides are TGTGCCAGCTCACCTGGACTAGGGGAGACCCAGTACTTC.

The genes are TRBV2 and TRBJ2-3; 10 nucleotides line up with TRBD1. The CDR3 is 13 amino acids. CDR1 and CDR2 from the germline V gene are SNHLY and FYNNEI. The junction had 4 bases not matched to a gene; V was cut back by 6 bases and J by 7 bases. The DNA of the CDR3 is TGTGCCAGCAGGGGGACAGGGGTAAATACGCAGTATTTT. This codes for CASRGTGVNTQYF.

The chain has TRBV6-5 and TRBJ2-5; D may be TRBD2 (5 bases). Germline-derived CDR1 and CDR2 are MNHEY and SVGAGI. This CDR3 has 15 residues. Trimming cost V 8 bases and J 6 bases, with 22 bases left between them. The CDR3 spells CASRLGEGIPKTQYF. The DNA of the CDR3 is TGTGCCAGCCGCCTTGGAGAGGGAATCCCAAAGACCCAGTACTTC.

The V and J genes are TRBV18 and TRBJ1-6; 7 nucleotides line up with TRBD1. From germline, CDR1 is KGHSH and CDR2 LQKENI. This CDR3 comprises 16 residues. V trimming: 3 bases; J trimming: 5 bases; junction bases outside the gene matches: 7. CDR3 bases: TGTGCCAGCTCACCGACAGGGTCTCGGGATAATTCACCCCTCCACTTT. Translation: CASSPTGSRDNSPLHF.

The chain carries TRBV2 and TRBJ2-3; 10 bases agree with TRBD2. Losses at the gene ends were 6 bases for V and 2 bases for J; bases not matched to a gene: 8. Germline loops: CDR1 SNHLY, CDR2 FYNNEI. The CDR3 has 16 residues. CDR3 DNA sequence: TGTGCCAGCAGGGCGCTAGCGGGGGTTTTCACAGATACGCAGTATTTT. This codes for CASRALAGVFTDTQYF.

The CDR3 DNA is TGCGCCAGCAGTAAAAGGGACTTCAATGAGCAGTTCTTC. Translated: CASSKRDFNEQFF. The chain recombines TRBV5-1 with TRBJ2-1; D is perhaps TRBD2 (6 bases). Germline CDR1 is SGHRS and CDR2 is YFSETQ. The CDR3 consists of 13 residues. Trimming removed 5 bases from V and 6 bases from J, with 12 bases in between.

The V call is TRBV11-2, the J call TRBJ1-1, with a tentative D call TRBD1 (5 bases). Trimming shortened V by 4 bases and J by 3 bases, and 12 bases separated the two germline ends. The germline V gene has CDR1 SGHAT and CDR2 FQNNGV. The CDR3 totals 14 residues. This CDR3 reads CASSSRDDDTEAFF. CDR3 in DNA: TGTGCCAGCAGCTCCAGGGATGACGACACTGAAGCTTTCTTT.

The rearrangement links TRBV3-1 (or the pseudogene TRBV3-2) to TRBJ1-6, with D perhaps TRBD1 (6 bases). The CDR3 consists of 13 residues. Trimming took 5 bases from V and 10 from J, leaving 12 bases between them. Germline V gene lookup returns CDR1 LGHDT and CDR2 YNNKEL (reference sequence). This chain's CDR3 is CASSSQGNSPLHF. CDR3 DNA: TGTGCCAGCAGCTCACAGGGCAACTCACCCCTCCACTTT.

The V gene is TRBV5-6, the J gene TRBJ1-2; TRBD1 matches 7 bases. The germline CDR1 and CDR2 sequences are SGHDT and YYEEEE. The CDR3 spans 15 residues. With V trimmed by 4 bases and J by 4 bases, 10 bases remained unmatched. The CDR3 here is CASSLGQPILYGYTF. The CDR3 DNA reads TGTGCCAGCAGCCTGGGACAGCCTATACTCTATGGCTACACCTTC.

The chain carries TRBV10-3 and TRBJ1-5; D is perhaps TRBD1 (6 bases). This CDR3 is built from 14 residues. V was shortened by 6 bases and J by 1 base, with 10 bases between the two germline ends. Germline loops: CDR1 ENHRY, CDR2 SYGVKD. The CDR3 region is CAIRGDTSNQPQHF. As DNA, the CDR3 is TGTGCCATCAGGGGGGACACCAGCAATCAGCCCCAGCATTTT.

This clone showed up just once. V usage is TRBV6-2 or TRBV6-3 and J usage is TRBJ1-1; D ambiguous. The length of the CDR3 is 13 residues. Trimming cost V 0 bases and J 3 bases, with 5 bases left between them. Germline V lookup: CDR1 MNHEY, CDR2 SVGEGT. The CDR3 region is CASSYSAYTEAFF. The CDR3 bases are TGTGCCAGCAGTTACTCGGCTTACACTGAAGCTTTCTTT.

In nucleotides, the CDR3 is TGTGCCAGCAGCCAAAACGTGGGCCTTGGCTACACCTTC. This sequence encodes CASSQNVGLGYTF. The J gene is TRBJ1-2, the V gene TRBV3-1 (or the pseudogene TRBV3-2); no firm D call. This CDR3 region has 13 residues. Germline-derived CDR1 and CDR2 are LGHDT and YNNKEL (reference sequence). Between the trimmed V and J ends, which lost 2 bases and 7 bases, there was a span of 11 bases.

CDR3 in DNA: TGTGCCAGCAGCTTGCAGGGGACGGGGGAGCTGTTTTTT. The encoded protein is CASSLQGTGELFF. The chain uses TRBV5-5 and TRBJ2-2; TRBD1 might be the D (6 bases). In germline, CDR1 is SGHKS, CDR2 YYEKEE (reference sequence). V lost 1 base, J lost 8 bases, and 9 bases lay in between. This CDR3 comprises 13 residues.

The V call is TRBV29-1, the J call TRBJ1-2; D gene uncertain. The CDR3 is made up of 13 amino acids. V shed 6 bases and J shed 0 bases, with 11 bases lying between them. Germline values: CDR1 SQVTM, CDR2 ANQGSEA. The CDR3: CSVAGEANYGYTF. In nucleotides, the CDR3 is TGCAGCGTCGCCGGGGAAGCTAACTATGGCTACACCTTC.

The chain has TRBV27 and TRBJ1-2; 10 nucleotides line up with TRBD1. CDR1 is MNHEY and CDR2 is SMNVEV in the germline V gene (reference sequence). CDR3 size: 16 residues. After removal of 6 bases from V and 2 bases from J, the junction contained 9 bases not matched to a gene. CDR3 sequence reads: CASSRQGAFGNYGYTF. CDR3 coding DNA: TGTGCCAGCAGCAGACAGGGGGCTTTCGGCAACTATGGCTACACCTTC.

The rearrangement uses TRBV9 and TRBJ1-6; D ambiguous. The length of the CDR3 is 14 residues. Trimming took off 0 bases at V and 6 bases at J, with 7 bases between the two ends. In germline, CDR1 is SGDLS, CDR2 YYNGEE. This CDR3 is CASSVDRTNSPLHF. The CDR3 nucleotides read TGTGCCAGCAGCGTAGACAGAACTAATTCACCCCTCCACTTT.

CDR3 bases: TGTGCCAGCAGTCAACAGGGGTTCTATGGCTACACCTTC. It codes for CASSQQGFYGYTF. The chain links TRBV6-5 to TRBJ1-2; 7 bases line up with TRBD1. The CDR3 has 13 amino acids. Germline-derived CDR1 and CDR2 are MNHEY and SVGAGI. V lost 5 bases and J lost 4; bases outside the gene matches: 4.

The V gene is TRBV5-1, the J gene TRBJ2-7; 7 bases are shared with TRBD2. The CDR3 spans 16 residues. With V trimmed by 1 base and J by 5 bases, 12 bases remained unmatched. Germline V lookup: CDR1 SGHRS, CDR2 YFSETQ. The CDR3 protein is CASSLLASGLLHEQYF. As DNA, the CDR3 is TGCGCCAGCAGCTTGCTGGCTAGCGGACTTCTCCACGAGCAGTACTTC. Using reference TRBV5-1 and TRBJ2-7 for the parts outside the CDR3, the full variable domain is KAGVTQTPRYLIKTRGQQVTLSCSPISGHRSVSWYQQTPGQGLQFLFEYFSETQRNKGNFPGRFSGRQFSNSRSEMNVSTLELGDSALYLCASSLLASGLLHEQYFGPGTRLTVT.

The chain carries TRBV5-1 and TRBJ2-3; 8 nucleotides agree with TRBD1. Unmatched junction bases numbered 6, after V lost 4 bases and J lost 2 bases. Germline assignment: CDR1 SGHRS and CDR2 YFSETQ. This CDR3 comprises 15 residues. CDR3 DNA: TGCGCCAGCAGCCAACAGGGGGATCCCACAGATACGCAGTATTTT. It is translated as CASSQQGDPTDTQYF.

This clone was seen once. V usage is TRBV19 and J usage is TRBJ1-2; possibly TRBD1 for D (6 bases). The CDR3 contains 16 residues. Germline lookup yields CDR1 LNHDA and CDR2 SQIVND (reference sequence). V lost 5 bases to trimming and J lost 4 bases, with 20 bases between them. This CDR3 is CASSLYSGDGAYGYTF. The DNA of the CDR3 is TGTGCCAGTAGTTTGTACTCAGGGGATGGCGCCTATGGCTACACCTTC.

The chain recombines TRBV5-5 with TRBJ2-2, with 7 positions matching TRBD1. The CDR3 is made up of 14 amino acids. CDR1 and CDR2 from the germline V gene are SGHKS and YYEKEE (reference sequence). V lost 4 bases and J lost 4; bases outside the gene matches: 4. The chain's CDR3 is CASSTRQGTGELFF. The CDR3 nucleotides are TGTGCCAGCAGCACCCGACAGGGCACCGGGGAGCTGTTTTTT.

The CDR3 sequence is CASSLTGGVDIQYF. DNA of the CDR3: TGCGCCAGCAGCTTGACCGGAGGGGTCGACATTCAGTACTTC. The chain carries TRBV5-1 and TRBJ2-4, with a tentative D call TRBD2 (6 bases). The V gene's germline CDR1 is SGHRS and CDR2 YFSETQ. This CDR3 is 14 amino acids long. Between the trimmed V and J ends, which lost 1 base and 8 bases, there was a span of 13 bases. Looking up the rest from reference TRBV5-1 and TRBJ2-4 gives the full variable domain: KAGVTQTPRYLIKTRGQQVTLSCSPISGHRSVSWYQQTPGQGLQFLFEYFSETQRNKGNFPGRFSGRQFSNSRSEMNVSTLELGDSALYLCASSLTGGVDIQYFGAGTRLSVL.

The chain joins TRBV5-4 to TRBJ2-7; 9 bases agree with TRBD2. V lost 0 bases, J lost 5 bases, and 9 bases stayed unmatched. The CDR3 has 16 amino acids. Germline values: CDR1 SGHNT, CDR2 YYREEE (reference sequence). The CDR3: CASSLALLAGVHEQYF. As DNA, the CDR3 is TGTGCCAGCAGCTTGGCTTTATTAGCGGGGGTCCACGAGCAGTACTTC.